In this sample, the clone carrying this T cell receptor (beta chain) turned up a few times. Its antigen is unknown. The sample originates from a study of blood T cells in healthy people across ages. For the study at large: Template switching caught about one barcoded beta molecule for each two T cells. Whole-study results and caveats: Strong correlation was found linking TCR beta diversity to naive T cell percentage. The donors' CMV status was not determined, possibly confounding changes in expanded clonotypes.

Alongside a J-beta primer mix, a sample-barcoded 5' primer served in a second PCR lasting roughly 6 to 12 cycles. With 12 random nucleotides, a template-switch adaptor tagged each individual cDNA molecule. Using its own MiXCR run on the 5' RACE reads, TCRdb lists one record per CDR3 protein. Of 650,000 to 800,000 distinct CDR3 sequences listed, 40% to 50% are singletons. Germline-derived CDR1 and CDR2 are MNHEY and SVGEGT. V was pared by 6 bases and J by 4 bases, with 13 bases of the junction left unmatched. CDR3 length: 17 residues. V gene TRBV6-2 or TRBV6-3 combines with J gene TRBJ2-5, with 11 positions matching TRBD2. The sequence was obtained from a man aged 55-75 years in good health. Specimen: blood. The DNA of the CDR3 is TGTGCCAGCAGCCAAACCGGGACTAGCGGACCATTAGAGACCCAGTACTTC. Translating it yields CASSQTGTSGPLETQYF.